The 19 T cell receptor beta chains reported below all come from one sample, sequenced in a study of T cell responses to AZD1222 COVID-19 vaccine (dated by TCRdb to about 2021). The receptor library was made with the immunoSEQ multiplex PCR assay. Sourced from immuneACCESS, this table was stored by TCRdb with only in-frame sequences that have V and J called. A share of the clones is absent; for the studies checked, an unresolved V gene accounts for under half, and the remainder has no known explanation. This sample lists some 130,000 clones; around 90% were detected once. In total, the top ten clones hold 6.3% of the sample. The time point tag for this specimen amounts to: baseline before first vaccination. Here the sequenced sample was peripheral blood, taken on day 0 of AZD1222 vaccination. The receptor set was obtained from an adult in good health.

V gene TRBV7-9 combines with J gene TRBJ1-2; 10 bases are a match to TRBD1. This CDR3 region has 14 residues. From germline, CDR1 is SEHNR and CDR2 FQNEAQ (reference sequence). V dropped 5 bases and J dropped 6; count of bases not matched to a gene: 6. CDR3 residues: CASSPGQGMDGYTF. CDR3 sequence (DNA): TGTGCCAGCAGCCCGGGACAGGGGATGGATGGCTACACCTTC.

V usage is TRBV7-2 and J usage is TRBJ2-3; D not resolved. The V end was cut by 5 bases, the J end by 5 bases, with 8 bases between. The CDR3 contains 12 residues. CDR1 is SGHTA and CDR2 is FQGNSA in the germline V gene. CDR3 nucleotide sequence: TGTGCCAGCAGCCAGTCAGGAGATACGCAGTATTTT. Amino acids: CASSQSGDTQYF.

This chain uses TRBV7-9 with TRBJ2-7; D is unclear. The germline V gene has CDR1 SEHNR and CDR2 FQNEAQ (reference sequence). Trimming removed 1 base at V and 4 bases at J, with 5 bases between. The CDR3 is 12 residues long. The CDR3 loop reads CASSLEFYEQYF. In nucleotides, the CDR3 is TGTGCCAGCAGCTTAGAGTTTTACGAGCAGTACTTC. Supplemented by reference TRBV7-9 and TRBJ2-7, the full variable domain reads DTGVSQNPRHKITKRGQNVTFRCDPISEHNRLYWYRQTLGQGPEFLTYFQNEAQLEKSRLLSDRFSAERPKGSFSTLEIQRTEQGDSAMYLCASSLEFYEQYFGPGTRLTVT.

The rearrangement uses TRBV6-5 and TRBJ2-5; D might be TRBD1 or TRBD2, each matching 5 bases. CDR1 and CDR2 (germline): MNHEY, SVGAGI. This CDR3 comprises 13 residues. Trimming removed 4 bases from V and 3 bases from J, with 9 bases in between. CDR3 DNA sequence: TGTGCCAGCAGTTCAGGGCGGGAAGAGACCCAGTACTTC. As protein: CASSSGREETQYF.

This chain uses TRBV2 with TRBJ1-5; 8 bases line up with TRBD1. The V gene's germline CDR1 is SNHLY and CDR2 FYNNEI. This CDR3 has 15 amino acids. V dropped 4 bases and J dropped 6; count of bases not matched to a gene: 8. CDR3 sequence: CASSGQQGTGQPQHF. Written as DNA, the CDR3 is TGTGCCAGCAGTGGCCAACAGGGGACAGGTCAGCCCCAGCATTTT.

This sequence joins TRBV4-1 and TRBJ2-1; 7 bases agree with TRBD1. Trimming at V came to 2 bases and at J to 6 bases, leaving 4 bases not matched to a gene. Germline values: CDR1 MGHRA, CDR2 YSYEKL. The CDR3 is made up of 14 amino acids. The chain's CDR3 is CASSQSGGINEQFF. CDR3 DNA: TGCGCCAGCAGCCAATCAGGGGGAATCAATGAGCAGTTCTTC.

This sequence joins TRBV6-1 and TRBJ1-1; D unresolved. V lost 0 bases, J lost 13 bases, and 18 bases lay in between. CDR3 size: 14 residues. Germline V gene lookup returns CDR1 MNHNS and CDR2 SASEGT. The CDR3 sequence: CASSEALPWVHGFF. The CDR3 region has the DNA TGTGCCAGCAGTGAAGCGCTTCCTTGGGTACATGGTTTCTTT.

This chain joins TRBV6-5 and TRBJ2-7; D is uncertain. The length of the CDR3 is 15 residues. V lost 2 bases and J 2 bases, leaving 13 bases between the germline ends. Per germline, CDR1 MNHEY and CDR2 SVGAGI. This CDR3 reads CASSYLQTPTYEQYF. CDR3 DNA: TGTGCCAGCAGTTACCTCCAGACTCCAACCTACGAGCAGTACTTC.

The V and J genes are TRBV5-4 and TRBJ2-5, with D perhaps TRBD2 (5 bases). The germline CDR1 and CDR2 sequences are SGHNT and YYREEE (reference sequence). V lost 4 bases and J lost 5, with 15 bases in between. This CDR3 comprises 14 residues. CDR3 sequence reads: CASSPKGPGETQYF. The CDR3 bases are TGTGCCAGCAGCCCGAAAGGGCCGGGGGAGACCCAGTACTTC.

This clone has ten or more counts. Additional DNA sequences in this sample encode the identical CDR3. The V and J genes are TRBV3-1 (or the pseudogene TRBV3-2) and TRBJ1-6, with D hard to call. The CDR3 consists of 13 residues. Germline CDR1 is LGHDT and CDR2 is YNNKEL (reference sequence). V shed 1 base and J shed 8 bases, with 6 bases lying between them. CDR3 amino acids: CASSQARDSPLHF. The CDR3 bases are TGTGCCAGCAGCCAAGCGAGGGATTCACCCCTCCACTTT.

The chain has TRBV19 and TRBJ1-1, with D possibly TRBD1 on 5 matching bases. Trimming took 6 bases from V and 6 from J, leaving 14 bases between them. The germline V gene encodes CDR1 LNHDA and CDR2 SQIVND (reference sequence). The CDR3 loop spans 13 amino acids. CDR3 region: CASSLVRGSEAFF. In DNA, the CDR3 is TGTGCCAGTAGCCTCGTCCGGGGGTCTGAAGCTTTCTTT.

This clone was picked up one time. This sequence joins TRBV5-1 and TRBJ1-6, with 8 bases that match TRBD1. J lost 5 bases, V lost 0 bases, and 10 bases had no gene match. This CDR3 is 18 amino acids long. Germline lookup yields CDR1 SGHRS and CDR2 YFSETQ. In DNA form, the CDR3 reads TGCGCCAGCAGCTTGGGTTGGCAGGGGGCGATTAATAATTCACCCCTCCACTTT. Translating it yields CASSLGWQGAINNSPLHF. The whole variable domain, filled in from reference TRBV5-1 and TRBJ1-6, reads KAGVTQTPRYLIKTRGQQVTLSCSPISGHRSVSWYQQTPGQGLQFLFEYFSETQRNKGNFPGRFSGRQFSNSRSEMNVSTLELGDSALYLCASSLGWQGAINNSPLHFGNGTRLTVT.

V is TRBV5-4 and J is TRBJ2-7; 8 nucleotides agree with TRBD2. Per germline, CDR1 SGHNT and CDR2 YYREEE (reference sequence). The CDR3 is 15 residues long. Trimming took 5 bases from V and 0 from J; bases not matched to a gene: 7. The CDR3 sequence: CASRVSSGGSYEQYF. The CDR3 DNA reads TGTGCCAGCAGAGTATCGAGCGGGGGCTCCTACGAGCAGTACTTC. Variable domain in full (rest from reference TRBV5-4 and TRBJ2-7): ETGVTQSPTHLIKTRGQQVTLRCSSQSGHNTVSWYQQALGQGPQFIFQYYREEENGRGNFPPRFSGLQFPNYSSELNVNALELDDSALYLCASRVSSGGSYEQYFGPGTRLTVT.

This sequence joins TRBV4-2 and TRBJ1-2; D gene uncertain. Germline V gene sequence: CDR1 LGHNA, CDR2 YNFKEQ. CDR3 size: 11 residues. V gave up 6 bases and J gave up 11 bases, with 13 bases separating them. The CDR3 sequence: CASSLSDVYTF. In DNA, the CDR3 is TGTGCCAGCAGTCTATCAGACGTATACACCTTC.

The chain joins TRBV11-2 to TRBJ1-2; D possibly corresponds to TRBD1 (6 bases). This CDR3 is built from 16 residues. V lost 5 bases to trimming and J lost 2 bases, with 18 bases between them. Germline V lookup: CDR1 SGHAT, CDR2 FQNNGV. The DNA for the CDR3 is TGTGCCAGCAGCCCGCTGAGGGACATTTACAACTATGGCTACACCTTC. Translating gives CASSPLRDIYNYGYTF.

V and J are TRBV18 and TRBJ2-1; D is ambiguous. Germline V gene sequence: CDR1 KGHSH, CDR2 LQKENI. The CDR3 is made up of 15 amino acids. The ends were cut back, 3 bases at V and 2 bases at J, with 11 bases in the middle. Here the CDR3 DNA reads TGTGCCAGCTCACCTCCCGGAACAACCTACAATGAGCAGTTCTTC. This codes for CASSPPGTTYNEQFF.

The chain employs TRBV3-1 (or the pseudogene TRBV3-2) and TRBJ2-2; D assignment may be TRBD1 or TRBD2 (5 bases each). CDR1 is LGHDT, CDR2 YNNKEL, per germline (reference sequence). The CDR3 contains 17 residues. V dropped 0 bases and J dropped 3 bases, with 14 bases sitting between them. Here the CDR3 DNA reads TGTGCCAGCAGCCAAGAGGACTGGCAGGGACACACCGGGGAGCTGTTTTTT. Translation gives CASSQEDWQGHTGELFF.

The chain recombines TRBV6-5 with TRBJ1-6; D possibly corresponds to TRBD1 (5 bases). V shed 4 bases and J shed 5 bases, with 12 bases lying between them. There are 15 residues in the CDR3. CDR1 MNHEY and CDR2 SVGAGI come from the germline V gene. As DNA, the CDR3 is TGTGCCAGCAGTTTCCGGGACCCCCATAATTCACCCCTCCACTTT. Protein: CASSFRDPHNSPLHF.

The CDR3 DNA reads as TGTGCCAGTAGTATAAACAGGGGATGGGTTAGTGAGCAGTTCTTC. Translation: CASSINRGWVSEQFF. The chain links TRBV19 to TRBJ2-1; TRBD1 matches 7 bases. The V and J ends lost 2 bases and 9 bases, in that order; junction bases with no gene match: 10. The germline gives CDR1 LNHDA, CDR2 SQIVND (reference sequence). This CDR3 is 15 amino acids long.